Shown below are 6 T cell receptor beta chains from a single sample sequenced in a study of cytomegalovirus exposure and HLA in healthy donors. PCR was performed using 60 Vbeta and 13 Jbeta primers. TCRdb's copy holds only in-frame clones and misses some; the assay was immunoSEQ multiplex PCR. The sample yields roughly 98,000 clones, approximately 74% seen once. Sequencing input: PBMCs. These TCRs come from a female donor in good health and CMV-seropositive.

This clone was counted a single time. The chain uses TRBV19 and TRBJ1-6, with TRBD1 as a possible D gene (6 bases). V lost 7 bases and J 3 bases, leaving 13 bases between the germline ends. In germline, CDR1 is LNHDA, CDR2 SQIVND (reference sequence). The CDR3 consists of 15 residues. For the CDR3, the DNA is TGTGCCAGTAACACGGACAGCCTCTATAATTCACCCCTCCACTTT. It encodes CASNTDSLYNSPLHF. The entire variable domain, with the rest obtained from reference TRBV19 and TRBJ1-6, is as follows: DGGITQSPKYLFRKEGQNVTLSCEQNLNHDAMYWYRQDPGQGLRLIYYSQIVNDFQKGDIAEGYSVSREKKESFPLTVTSAQKNPTAFYLCASNTDSLYNSPLHFGNGTRLTVT.

The genes are TRBV7-2 and TRBJ1-1; 10 nucleotides line up with TRBD1. Germline lookup yields CDR1 SGHTA and CDR2 FQGNSA. The V segment lost 5 bases and the J segment 7 bases; nucleotides outside the gene matches: 10. This CDR3 has 15 amino acids. The DNA for the CDR3 is TGTGCCAGCAGCCGCCTTGGGGACAGGGGCCGTGAAGCTTTCTTT. It encodes CASSRLGDRGREAFF.

The V gene is TRBV30, the J gene TRBJ2-7, with 7 nucleotides matching TRBD1. The CDR3 loop spans 14 amino acids. The germline gives CDR1 GTSNPN, CDR2 SVGIG (reference sequence). J was trimmed by 0 bases and V by 5 bases; bases with no gene match: 7. CDR3 sequence: CAWGTGTVSYEQYF. The CDR3 DNA is TGTGCCTGGGGGACCGGGACAGTCTCCTACGAGCAGTACTTC.

Here the CDR3 reads CASSFSQNTEAFF. In nucleotides, the CDR3 is TGTGCCAGCAGCTTTAGTCAGAACACTGAAGCTTTCTTT. The chain joins TRBV5-4 to TRBJ1-1; the D is unclear. Per germline, CDR1 SGHNT and CDR2 YYREEE (reference sequence). The length of the CDR3 is 13 residues. Trimming removed 2 bases from V and 1 base from J, with 6 bases in between.

This chain connects TRBV5-6 to TRBJ1-2; TRBD1 is a possible D gene (5 bases). Germline values: CDR1 SGHDT, CDR2 YYEEEE. V was trimmed by 4 bases and J by 5 bases, leaving 15 bases between them. The CDR3 is 14 amino acids. The CDR3: CASSPYKGLYGYTF. The CDR3 bases are TGTGCCAGCAGCCCGTATAAGGGGTTGTATGGCTACACCTTC.

This chain connects TRBV7-9 to TRBJ2-1; TRBD1 matches 7 bases. V trimming: 1 base; J trimming: 5 bases; junction bases outside the gene matches: 2. The CDR3 spans 14 residues. Germline V CDR1 and CDR2: SEHNR, FQNEAQ (reference sequence). This chain's CDR3 is CASSLGQGNNEQFF. CDR3 bases: TGTGCCAGCAGCTTAGGACAGGGCAACAATGAGCAGTTCTTC.